Given below is one T cell receptor (beta chain) in context. The data derive from a study of cytomegalovirus exposure and HLA in healthy donors. Researchers ran the PCR with 60 Vbeta and 13 Jbeta primers. TCRdb's table, derived via immunoSEQ multiplex PCR, lists solely in-frame clones and lacks some. The table lists about 180,000 clones, 82% of them singletons, with more than 1.5% in the top ten. The CDR3 consists of 12 residues. Germline assignment: CDR1 MNHEY and CDR2 SMNVEV (reference sequence). J gave up 11 bases and V 5 bases, and 8 bases lay outside the gene matches. This clonotype was sampled from a man aged 40-49 years in good health and CMV-seronegative. This rearrangement joins TRBV27 to TRBJ1-1, with TRBD1 matching over 7 bases. What was sequenced was PBMCs. The CDR3 DNA reads as TGTGCCAGCAGTGCAGGGGGGACCCGTGCTTTCTTT. Its protein is CASSAGGTRAFF.